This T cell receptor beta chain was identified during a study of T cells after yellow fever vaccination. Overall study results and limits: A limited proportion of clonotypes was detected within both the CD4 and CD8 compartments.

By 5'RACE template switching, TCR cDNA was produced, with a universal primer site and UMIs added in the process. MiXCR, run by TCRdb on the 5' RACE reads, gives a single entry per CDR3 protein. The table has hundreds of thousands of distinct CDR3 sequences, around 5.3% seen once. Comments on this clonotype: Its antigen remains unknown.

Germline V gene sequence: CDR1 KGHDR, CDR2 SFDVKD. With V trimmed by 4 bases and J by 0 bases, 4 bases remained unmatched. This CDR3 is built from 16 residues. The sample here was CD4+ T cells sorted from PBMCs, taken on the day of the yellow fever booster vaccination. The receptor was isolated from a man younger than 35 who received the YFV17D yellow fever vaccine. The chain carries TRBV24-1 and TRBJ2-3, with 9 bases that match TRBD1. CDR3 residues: CATSDDRGSSTDTQYF. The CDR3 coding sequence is TGTGCCACCAGTGACGACAGGGGGTCTAGCACAGATACGCAGTATTTT.